This T cell receptor beta chain was identified in a study of Ad26.COV2.S vaccination and SARS-CoV-2 variants. Study information: Dosing was one shot or two shots 56 days apart.

This sample's treatment: some 19 received Ad26.COV2.S at low or high dose, single or two shots; 5 received placebo; per-sample allocation not given. Material that was analyzed had been drawn on day 63 after the first vaccine or placebo injection. The germline V and J ends were trimmed by 2 bases and 8 bases, with 12 bases remaining between them. Germline lookup yields CDR1 MNHNY and CDR2 SVGAGI (reference sequence). This CDR3 has 13 residues. The method was immunoSEQ multiplex PCR; TCRdb's version includes in-frame clones alone and lacks a portion of them. The sample includes approximately 410,000 clones, 70% to 90% of them seen just once.

This sequence joins TRBV6-6 and TRBJ1-2; D remains unclear. The TCR originated in a person aged 18 to 65 who received the Ad26.COV2.S COVID-19 vaccine or a placebo. Sequenced material: peripheral blood, taken in a trial of Ad26.COV2.S vaccine versus placebo. CDR3 nucleotide sequence: TGTGCCAGCAGTTACCTCGGCCCGAGGGGCTACACCTTC. Protein sequence: CASSYLGPRGYTF.